The 6 T cell receptor beta chains below were found in one sample sequenced in a study of regulatory T cells in long-lasting Graves disease (dated by TCRdb to the early 2020s). The time point label, as the study defines it: newly diagnosed GD, antithyroid drugs for less than 3 months. RNA was extracted from PBMCs in TRIzol for both TCR sequencing and RNA sequencing. Library construction relied on multiplex PCR. The data were produced on an Illumina HiSeq 4000. CDR3 regions were amplified by Arm-PCR with iRepertoire HTBI primers to construct TCR beta libraries. Starting from the raw public reads, TCRdb applied fastp trimming at Q25, assembled clones with MiXCR and retained in-frame beta chains. Identical CDR3 protein sequences are pooled into one entry, listed with their most common genes and DNA. This sample holds about 520,000 distinct CDR3 sequences; about 12% were observed only once. The ten most abundant clones make up roughly 8.2% of the sample.

These data also formed part of another study, on T cells in Graves' hyperthyroidism and ophthalmopathy.

This sample comprised peripheral blood mononuclear cells (PBMCs), obtained at new diagnosis, from a patient treated with antithyroid drugs. All receptors come from a woman in her thirties with Graves disease. Donor details come from another sample of the same person, matched by shared clones.

This clonotype has at least ten counts. V gene TRBV19 combines with J gene TRBJ1-1; no clear D gene. The CDR3 length is 14 residues. V was cut by 9 bases and J by 3 bases, with 17 bases left in between. CDR1 and CDR2 (germline): LNHDA, SQIVND (reference sequence). The CDR3 region is CASSRFSTDTEAFF. CDR3 in DNA: TGTGCCAGCAGCAGATTCTCAACGGACACTGAAGCTTTCTTT.

This clonotype has ten or more counts. The chain uses TRBV7-9 and TRBJ1-2; 7 bases align to TRBD1. The CDR3 spans 16 residues. J was trimmed by 0 bases and V by 4 bases; bases with no gene match: 8. Germline V gene data show CDR1 as SEHNR and CDR2 as FQNEAQ (reference sequence). In DNA form, the CDR3 reads TGTGCCAGCAGCTCCTACAGGGGTCGCACTAACTATGGCTACACCTTC. Its protein product is CASSSYRGRTNYGYTF.

This clonotype was found many times. V and J are TRBV2 and TRBJ1-2, with D possibly being TRBD1 (6 bases). There are 13 residues in the CDR3. Deletions cut 4 bases from V and 4 bases from J, with 10 bases between. CDR1 is SNHLY, CDR2 FYNNEI, per germline. CDR3 in amino acids: CASSVEGGYGYTF. CDR3 coding DNA: TGTGCCAGCAGTGTTGAGGGGGGCTATGGCTACACCTTC.

The chain is built from TRBV28 and TRBJ1-6; unclear D gene. The CDR3 is 13 residues long. Trimming took 7 bases from V and 8 from J, leaving 12 bases between them. Germline V lookup: CDR1 MDHEN, CDR2 SYDVKM. CDR3 sequence reads: CASMASPDSPLHF. CDR3 DNA sequence: TGTGCCAGCATGGCCAGTCCTGATTCACCCCTCCACTTT.

This sequence joins TRBV5-8 and TRBJ1-6, with D perhaps matching TRBD1 (5 bases). Looked up from germline, CDR1 is SGHTS and CDR2 is YDEGEE. This CDR3 has 16 residues. Trimming pared 3 bases from V and 0 bases from J, leaving 10 bases between. CDR3: CASSWGLSSYNSPLHF. CDR3 bases: TGTGCCAGCAGCTGGGGGTTGAGCTCCTATAATTCACCCCTCCACTTT.

Many counts were recorded for this clonotype. The V gene is TRBV6-1, the J gene TRBJ2-1, with 8 nucleotides matching TRBD2. V was pared by 7 bases and J by 8 bases, with 13 bases of the junction left unmatched. The CDR3 contains 15 residues. Germline values: CDR1 MNHNS, CDR2 SASEGT. CDR3 DNA: TGTGCCAGCACCTACGGGCTAGCGGGTTCCCATGAGCAGTTCTTC. Its translation: CASTYGLAGSHEQFF.